Following are 11 T cell receptor beta chains from one sample sequenced in a study of cytomegalovirus exposure and HLA in healthy donors (dated by TCRdb to between 2016 and 2019). The library was produced with the immunoSEQ multiplex PCR assay. A mixture of 60 forward primers for TCR Vbeta segments and 13 reverse primers for TCR Jbeta segments was used in the multiplex PCR. The source is immuneACCESS, and TCRdb retained only in-frame sequences with V and J called. Part of the clones is not carried over; for the studies checked, unresolved V genes explain less than half of this, and the remainder is unexplained. The table kept for this sample lists roughly 220,000 clones. The top ten clonotypes cover around 1.1% of the sample. Specimen: PBMCs. These receptors were obtained from a girl under 10 years old in good health and CMV-seropositive.

The J gene is TRBJ1-5, the V gene TRBV6-1; the match to TRBD1 covers 8 bases. Looked up from germline, CDR1 is MNHNS and CDR2 is SASEGT. The CDR3 has 16 amino acids. Trimming removed 1 base from V and 1 base from J; junction bases left unmatched: 3. The CDR3 nucleotides are TGTGCCAGCAGTGAAGACAGGGGGGGGAGCAATCAGCCCCAGCATTTT. This sequence encodes CASSEDRGGSNQPQHF.

The rearrangement uses TRBV4-2 and TRBJ1-1, with D maybe TRBD1 (5 bases). The V gene lost 4 bases and the J gene lost 1 base, with 16 bases spanning the gap. The germline gives CDR1 LGHNA, CDR2 YNFKEQ. CDR3 size: 16 residues. The CDR3 DNA reads TGTGCCAGCAGCCGGCAGGGCGTCACTGGGAACACTGAAGCTTTCTTT. Amino acid sequence: CASSRQGVTGNTEAFF.

The chain links TRBV11-2 to TRBJ2-5; weak D call: TRBD2 (6 bases). The DNA matches TRBJ2-7 better at its end, which makes the J call doubtful. This CDR3 spans 12 amino acids. Germline loops: CDR1 SGHAT, CDR2 FQNNGV. The CDR3 region is CASSRLVYEQYF. CDR3 nucleotides: TGTGCCAGCAGTCGACTAGTCTACGAGCAGTACTTC.

This chain links TRBV5-1 with TRBJ1-4, with D maybe TRBD1 (6 bases). The closer fit of TRBJ2-2 to the DNA end suggests the J call may be wrong. The CDR3 is made up of 12 amino acids. The germline V gene encodes CDR1 SGHRS and CDR2 YFSETQ. Here the CDR3 reads CASSTTGRELFF. The CDR3, as DNA: TGCGCCAGCAGCACTACAGGGCGGGAGCTGTTTTTT.

V and J are TRBV5-1 and TRBJ1-1; maybe TRBD1 (5 bases). The V and J ends lost 0 bases and 8 bases respectively, with 14 bases between them. CDR3 length: 14 residues. CDR1 is SGHRS and CDR2 is YFSETQ in the germline V gene. CDR3 region: CASSLAGGKWEAFF. CDR3 nucleotide sequence: TGCGCCAGCAGCTTGGCCGGGGGAAAGTGGGAAGCTTTCTTT.

The CDR3 nucleotides read TGTGCCAGTAGCCCTCCGGGCAGCGGGGGAGAGACCCAGTACTTC. This encodes CASSPPGSGGETQYF. The chain joins TRBV19 to TRBJ2-5; 8 bases map to TRBD2. CDR1 LNHDA and CDR2 SQIVND come from the germline V gene (reference sequence). Losses at the gene ends were 6 bases for V and 4 bases for J; bases not matched to a gene: 10. The CDR3 covers 15 residues.

Here the CDR3 DNA reads TGTGCCAGCCCCCCGGGACTAGCGGGAGGATGGACCCAGTACTTC. It yields the protein CASPPGLAGGWTQYF. The gene calls are TRBV6-1 and TRBJ2-5; 15 bases are shared with TRBD2. The CDR3 consists of 15 residues. From germline, CDR1 is MNHNS and CDR2 SASEGT. V shed 8 bases, J shed 7 bases, and the junction held 8 bases outside the gene matches.

The chain combines TRBV15 with TRBJ1-1, with 12 bases fitting TRBD1. Germline lookup yields CDR1 LNHNV and CDR2 YYDKDF (reference sequence). V shed 1 base, J shed 5 bases, and the junction held 8 bases outside the gene matches. The CDR3 length is 17 residues. This chain's CDR3 is CATSRGGWDRGLTEAFF. CDR3 coding DNA: TGTGCCACCAGCAGAGGAGGATGGGACAGGGGGCTGACTGAAGCTTTCTTT.

The chain joins TRBV6-5 to TRBJ2-7; TRBD2 might be the D (5 bases). The length of the CDR3 is 13 residues. The germline CDR1 and CDR2 sequences are MNHEY and SVGAGI. The V end was cut by 6 bases, the J end by 3 bases, with 12 bases between. This CDR3 reads CASSKEAFYEQYF. In DNA form, the CDR3 reads TGTGCCAGCAGCAAGGAGGCTTTCTACGAGCAGTACTTC.

The chain links TRBV27 to TRBJ2-7; TRBD2 aligns across 14 bases. The CDR3 length is 18 residues. The V gene end was trimmed by 6 bases and the J gene end by 2 bases; junction bases not matched to a gene: 12. The germline V gene encodes CDR1 MNHEY and CDR2 SMNVEV (reference sequence). The CDR3 spells CASSPGTSGSDPTYEQYF. Here the CDR3 DNA reads TGTGCCAGCAGCCCAGGGACTAGCGGGAGCGATCCCACCTACGAGCAGTACTTC.

This chain uses TRBV6-6 with TRBJ1-4, with D perhaps TRBD1 (6 bases). The CDR3 length is 13 residues. V was pared by 6 bases and J by 3 bases, with 8 bases between. Per germline, CDR1 MNHNY and CDR2 SVGAGI (reference sequence). As DNA, the CDR3 is TGTGCCAGCAGGGACAGCTCTAATGAAAAACTGTTTTTT. It translates to CASRDSSNEKLFF.